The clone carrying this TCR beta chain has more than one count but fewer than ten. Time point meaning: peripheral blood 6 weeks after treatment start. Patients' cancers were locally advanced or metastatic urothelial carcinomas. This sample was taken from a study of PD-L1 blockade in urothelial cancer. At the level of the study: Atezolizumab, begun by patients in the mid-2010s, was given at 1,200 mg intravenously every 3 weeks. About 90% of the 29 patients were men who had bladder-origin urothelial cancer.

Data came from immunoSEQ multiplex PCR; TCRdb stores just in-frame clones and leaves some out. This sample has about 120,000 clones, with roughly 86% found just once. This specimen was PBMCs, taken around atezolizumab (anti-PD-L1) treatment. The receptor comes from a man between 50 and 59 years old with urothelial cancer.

Written as DNA, the CDR3 is TGTGCCTGGAGTGACAGCAACACTGAAGCTTTCTTT. It translates to CAWSDSNTEAFF. V usage is TRBV30 and J usage is TRBJ1-1; D remains ambiguous. In germline, CDR1 is GTSNPN, CDR2 SVGIG (reference sequence). The ends were cut back, 1 base at V and 2 bases at J, with 5 bases in the middle. This CDR3 has 12 residues.